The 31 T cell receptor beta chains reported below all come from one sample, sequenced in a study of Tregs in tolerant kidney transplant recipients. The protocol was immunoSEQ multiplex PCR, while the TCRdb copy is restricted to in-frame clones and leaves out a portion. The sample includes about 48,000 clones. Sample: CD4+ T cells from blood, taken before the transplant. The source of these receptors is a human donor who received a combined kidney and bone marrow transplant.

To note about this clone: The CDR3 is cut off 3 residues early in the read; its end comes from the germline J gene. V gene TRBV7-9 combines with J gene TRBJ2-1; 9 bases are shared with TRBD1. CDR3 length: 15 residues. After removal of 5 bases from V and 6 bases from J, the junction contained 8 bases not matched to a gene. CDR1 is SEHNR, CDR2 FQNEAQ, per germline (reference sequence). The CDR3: CASSTWDRDPNEQFF. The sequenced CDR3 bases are TGTGCCAGCAGCACTTGGGACAGGGATCCCAATGAG.

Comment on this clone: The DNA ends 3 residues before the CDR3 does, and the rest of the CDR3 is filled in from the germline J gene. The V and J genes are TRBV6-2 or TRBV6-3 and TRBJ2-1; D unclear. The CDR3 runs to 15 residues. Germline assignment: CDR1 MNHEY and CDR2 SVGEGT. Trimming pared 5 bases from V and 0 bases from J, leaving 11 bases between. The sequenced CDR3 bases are TGTGCCAGCAGTCGCCACCAGAGCTCCTACAATGAG. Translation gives CASSRHQSSYNE. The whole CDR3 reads CASSRHQSSYNEQFF.

CDR3 residues: CASSLQPDTPPLHF. The covered CDR3 bases are TGTGCCAGCAGCTTACAACCCGACACCCCCCCC. V is TRBV7-3 and J is TRBJ1-6; D is ambiguous. The observed sequence ends 3 residues before the CDR3 terminus, with the missing tail filled in from the germline J gene. CDR3 length: 14 residues. Germline CDR1 reads SGHTA; CDR2 reads FQGTGA.

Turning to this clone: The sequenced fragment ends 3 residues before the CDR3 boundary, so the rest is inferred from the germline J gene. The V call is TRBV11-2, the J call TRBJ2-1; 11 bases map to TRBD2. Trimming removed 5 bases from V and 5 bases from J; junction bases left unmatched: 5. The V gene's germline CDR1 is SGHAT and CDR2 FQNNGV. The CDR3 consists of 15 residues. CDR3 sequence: CASSVTSGSDNEQFF. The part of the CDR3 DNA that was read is TGTGCCAGCAGCGTTACTAGCGGGAGTGACAATGAG.

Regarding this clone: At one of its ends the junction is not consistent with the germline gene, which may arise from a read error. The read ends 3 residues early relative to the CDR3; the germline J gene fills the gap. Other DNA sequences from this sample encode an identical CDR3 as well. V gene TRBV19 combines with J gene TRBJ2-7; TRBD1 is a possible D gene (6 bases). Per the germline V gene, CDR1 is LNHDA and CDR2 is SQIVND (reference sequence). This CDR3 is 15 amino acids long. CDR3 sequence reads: CASSVDRDIAYEQYF. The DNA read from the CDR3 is TGCGCCAGTAGTGTCGACCGGGACATTGCCTACGAG.

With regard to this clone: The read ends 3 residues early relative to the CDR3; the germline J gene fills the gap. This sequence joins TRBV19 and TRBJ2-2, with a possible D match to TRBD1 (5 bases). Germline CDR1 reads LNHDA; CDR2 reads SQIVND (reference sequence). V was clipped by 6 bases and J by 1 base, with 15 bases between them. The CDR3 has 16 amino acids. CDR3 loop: CASSNLGHRNTGELFF. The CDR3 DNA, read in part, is TGTGCCAGTAGCAACCTTGGACATAGGAACACCGGGGAG.

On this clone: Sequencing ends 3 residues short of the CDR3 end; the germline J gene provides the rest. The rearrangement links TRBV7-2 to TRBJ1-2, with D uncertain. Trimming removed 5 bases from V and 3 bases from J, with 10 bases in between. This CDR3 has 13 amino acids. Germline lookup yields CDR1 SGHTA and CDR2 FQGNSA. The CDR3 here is CASSESGDYGYTF. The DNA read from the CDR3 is TGTGCCAGCAGCGAGAGCGGGGACTATGGC.

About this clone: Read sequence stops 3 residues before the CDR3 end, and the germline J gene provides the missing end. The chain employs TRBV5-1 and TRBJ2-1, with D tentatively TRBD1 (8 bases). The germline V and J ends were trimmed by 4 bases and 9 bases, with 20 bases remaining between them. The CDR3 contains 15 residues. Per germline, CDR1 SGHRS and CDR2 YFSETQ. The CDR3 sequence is CASSETGEGYGEQFF. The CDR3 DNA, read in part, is TGCGCCAGCAGCGAGACAGGGGAGGGGTACGGTGAG.

The covered CDR3 bases are TGTGCCAGCAGCTTAACCTACAGGGGTCGTGAAAAA. It yields the protein CASSLTYRGREK. The CDR3, in full, reads CASSLTYRGREKLFF. The chain employs TRBV7-9 and TRBJ1-4, with 7 bases matching TRBD1. The read stops 3 residues short of the end of the CDR3; the missing end is completed from the germline J gene. Germline CDR1 reads SEHNR; CDR2 reads FQNEAQ (reference sequence). The J segment lost 7 bases and the V segment lost 2 bases, leaving 7 bases of the junction unmatched. The CDR3 spans 15 residues.

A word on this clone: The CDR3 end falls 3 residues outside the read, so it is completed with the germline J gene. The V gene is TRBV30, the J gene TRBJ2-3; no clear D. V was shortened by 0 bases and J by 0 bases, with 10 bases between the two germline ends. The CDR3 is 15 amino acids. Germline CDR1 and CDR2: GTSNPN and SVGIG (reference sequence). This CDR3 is CAWSVQTSSTDTQYF. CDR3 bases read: TGTGCCTGGAGTGTACAGACCTCTAGCACAGATACG. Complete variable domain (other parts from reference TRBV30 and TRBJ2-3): SQTIHQWPATLVQPVGSPLSLECTVEGTSNPNLYWYRQAAGRGLQLLFYSVGIGQISSEVPQNLSASRPQDRQFILSSKKLLLSDSGFYLCAWSVQTSSTDTQYFGPGTRLTVL.

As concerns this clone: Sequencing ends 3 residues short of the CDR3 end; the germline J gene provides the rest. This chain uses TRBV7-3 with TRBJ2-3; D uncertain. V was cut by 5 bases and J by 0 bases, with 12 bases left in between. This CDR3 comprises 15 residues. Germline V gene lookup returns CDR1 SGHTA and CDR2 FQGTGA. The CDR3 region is CASSASLTSTDTQYF. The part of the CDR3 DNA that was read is TGTGCCAGCAGCGCGAGCTTAACTAGCACAGATACG.

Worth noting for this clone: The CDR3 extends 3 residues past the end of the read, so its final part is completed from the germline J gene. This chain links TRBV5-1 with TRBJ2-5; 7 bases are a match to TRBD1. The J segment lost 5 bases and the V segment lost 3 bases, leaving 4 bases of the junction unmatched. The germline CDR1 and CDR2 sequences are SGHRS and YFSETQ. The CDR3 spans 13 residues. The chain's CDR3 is CASSSQGVETQYF. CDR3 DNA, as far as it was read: TGCGCCAGCAGCTCTCAGGGGGTCGAGACC.

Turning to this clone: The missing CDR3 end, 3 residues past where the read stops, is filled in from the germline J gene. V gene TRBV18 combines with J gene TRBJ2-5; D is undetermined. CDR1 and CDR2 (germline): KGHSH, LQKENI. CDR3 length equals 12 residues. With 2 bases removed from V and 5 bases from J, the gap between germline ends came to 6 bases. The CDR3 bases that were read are TGTGCCAGCTCACCAGCTACGGAGACC. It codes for CASSPATET. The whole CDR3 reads CASSPATETQYF.

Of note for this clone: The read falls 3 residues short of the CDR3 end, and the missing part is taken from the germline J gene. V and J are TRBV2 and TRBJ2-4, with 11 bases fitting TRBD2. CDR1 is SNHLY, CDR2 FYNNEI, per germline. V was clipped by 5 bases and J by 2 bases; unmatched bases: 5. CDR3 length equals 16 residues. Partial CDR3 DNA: TGTGCCAGCAGTCTGGGACTAGCGGAAACCAAAAACATT. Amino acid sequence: CASSLGLAETKNI. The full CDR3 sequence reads CASSLGLAETKNIQYF.

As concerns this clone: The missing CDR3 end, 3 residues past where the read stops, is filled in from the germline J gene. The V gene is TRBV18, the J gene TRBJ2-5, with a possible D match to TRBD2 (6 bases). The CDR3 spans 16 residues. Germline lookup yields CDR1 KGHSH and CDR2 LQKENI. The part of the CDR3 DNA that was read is TGTGCCAGCTCACCACCGTCAATGGGACTGCGGGGCACC. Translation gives CASSPPSMGLRGT. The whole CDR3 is CASSPPSMGLRGTQYF.

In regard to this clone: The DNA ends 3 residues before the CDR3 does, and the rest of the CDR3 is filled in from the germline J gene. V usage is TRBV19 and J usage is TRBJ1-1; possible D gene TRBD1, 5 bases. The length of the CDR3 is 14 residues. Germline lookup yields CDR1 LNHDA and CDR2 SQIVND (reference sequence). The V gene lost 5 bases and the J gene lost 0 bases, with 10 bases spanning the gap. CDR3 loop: CASSPGGLNTEAFF. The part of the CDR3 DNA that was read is TGTGCCAGTAGTCCGGGGGGTCTGAACACTGAA.

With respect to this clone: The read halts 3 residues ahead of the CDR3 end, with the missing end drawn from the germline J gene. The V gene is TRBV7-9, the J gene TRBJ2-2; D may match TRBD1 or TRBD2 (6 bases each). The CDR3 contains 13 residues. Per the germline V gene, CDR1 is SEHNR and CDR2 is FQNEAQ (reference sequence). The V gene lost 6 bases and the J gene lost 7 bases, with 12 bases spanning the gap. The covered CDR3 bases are TGTGCCAGCAGATTACAGGGAGGCGGGGAG. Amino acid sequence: CASRLQGGGE. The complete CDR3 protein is CASRLQGGGELFF.

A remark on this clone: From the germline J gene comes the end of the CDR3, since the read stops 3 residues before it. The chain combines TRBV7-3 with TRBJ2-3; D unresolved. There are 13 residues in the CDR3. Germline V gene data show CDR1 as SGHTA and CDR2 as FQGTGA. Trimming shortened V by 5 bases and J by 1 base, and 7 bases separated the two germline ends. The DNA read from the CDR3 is TGTGCCAGCAGCCCTACCCGCACAGATACG. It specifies CASSPTRTDT. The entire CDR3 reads CASSPTRTDTQYF.

The sequenced part of the CDR3 DNA is TGTGCCAGCAGCTTAGGACAGGGAAGCACAGATACG. Its translation: CASSLGQGSTDT. The entire CDR3 reads CASSLGQGSTDTQYF. J is TRBJ2-3 and V is TRBV7-2, with 7 nucleotides matching TRBD1. The CDR3 goes on 3 residues after the read ends, and that part is filled in from the germline J gene. The V segment lost 1 base and the J segment 0 bases; nucleotides outside the gene matches: 1. Germline V gives CDR1 SGHTA, CDR2 FQGNSA. The length of the CDR3 is 15 residues. Filled out from reference TRBV7-2 and TRBJ2-3, the complete variable domain reads GAGVSQSPSNKVTEKGKDVELRCDPISGHTALYWYRQSLGQGLEFLIYFQGNSAPDKSGLPSDRFSAERTGGSVSTLTIQRTQQEDSAVYLCASSLGQGSTDTQYFGPGTRLTVL.

CDR3 sequence: CASSELGGQGQEKLFF. Incomplete CDR3 DNA: TGTGCCAGCAGTGAACTAGGGGGACAGGGCCAAGAAAAA. This chain connects TRBV2 to TRBJ1-4; 9 nucleotides match TRBD1. Coverage ceases 3 residues before the CDR3 finishes, and the germline J gene fills in the end. Germline trimming cut 2 bases from V and 8 bases from J; bases unmatched to any gene: 9. The germline CDR1 and CDR2 sequences are SNHLY and FYNNEI. The length of the CDR3 is 16 residues.

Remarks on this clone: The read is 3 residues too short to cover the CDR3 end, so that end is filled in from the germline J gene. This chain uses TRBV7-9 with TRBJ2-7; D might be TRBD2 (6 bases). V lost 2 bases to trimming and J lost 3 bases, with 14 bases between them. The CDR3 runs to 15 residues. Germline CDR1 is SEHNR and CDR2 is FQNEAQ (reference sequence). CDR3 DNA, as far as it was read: TGTGCCAGCAGCTTATGGGGGGATAGGGACTACGAG. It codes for CASSLWGDRDYE. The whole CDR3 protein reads CASSLWGDRDYEQYF.

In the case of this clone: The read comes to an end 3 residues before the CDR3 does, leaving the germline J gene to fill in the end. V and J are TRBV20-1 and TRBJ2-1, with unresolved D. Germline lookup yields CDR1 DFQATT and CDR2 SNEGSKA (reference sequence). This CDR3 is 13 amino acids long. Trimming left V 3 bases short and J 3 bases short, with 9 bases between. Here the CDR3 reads CSASPSIYNEQFF. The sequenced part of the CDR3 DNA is TGCAGTGCTAGTCCGAGCATCTACAATGAG.

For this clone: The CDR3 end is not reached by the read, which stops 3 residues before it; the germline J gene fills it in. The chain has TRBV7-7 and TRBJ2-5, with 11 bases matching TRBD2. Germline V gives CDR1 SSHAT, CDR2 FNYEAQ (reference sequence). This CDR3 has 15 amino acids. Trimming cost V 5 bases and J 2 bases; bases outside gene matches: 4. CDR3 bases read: TGTGCCAGCAGCGAGACTAGCGGGGTGCAAGAGACC. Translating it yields CASSETSGVQET. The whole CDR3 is CASSETSGVQETQYF.

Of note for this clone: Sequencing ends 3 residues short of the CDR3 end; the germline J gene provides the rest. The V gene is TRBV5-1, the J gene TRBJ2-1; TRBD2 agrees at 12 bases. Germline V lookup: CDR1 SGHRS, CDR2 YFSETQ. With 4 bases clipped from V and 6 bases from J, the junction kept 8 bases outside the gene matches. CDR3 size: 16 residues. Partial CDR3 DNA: TGCGCCAGCAGCCCCCGACTAGCGGGAGAGGTCAATGAG. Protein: CASSPRLAGEVNE. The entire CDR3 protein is CASSPRLAGEVNEQFF.

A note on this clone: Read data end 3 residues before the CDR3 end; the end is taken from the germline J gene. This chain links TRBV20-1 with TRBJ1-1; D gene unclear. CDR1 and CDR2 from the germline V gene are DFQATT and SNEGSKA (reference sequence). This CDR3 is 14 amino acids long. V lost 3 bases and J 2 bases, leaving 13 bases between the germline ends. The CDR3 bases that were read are TGCAGTGCTAGGAACATGCTTGCCAACACTGAA. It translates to CSARNMLANTE. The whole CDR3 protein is CSARNMLANTEAFF.

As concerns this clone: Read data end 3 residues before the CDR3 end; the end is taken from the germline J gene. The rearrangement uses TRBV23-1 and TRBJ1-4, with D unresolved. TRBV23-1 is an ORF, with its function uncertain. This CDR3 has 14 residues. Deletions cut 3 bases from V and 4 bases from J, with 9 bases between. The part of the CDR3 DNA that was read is TGCGCCAGCAGTCAGTCTCTCAGTAATGAAAAA. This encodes CASSQSLSNEK. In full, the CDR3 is CASSQSLSNEKLFF.

CDR3 loop: CASSPGLGFEAFF. CDR3 DNA, as far as it was read: TGTGCCAGCAGCCCGGGTTTGGGTTTTGAA. The chain uses TRBV7-2 and TRBJ1-1, with unresolved D. Sequencing ends 3 residues short of the CDR3 end; the germline J gene provides the rest. This CDR3 contains 13 residues. V shed 5 bases and J shed 7 bases, with 14 bases lying between them. The germline CDR1 and CDR2 sequences are SGHTA and FQGNSA.

The part of the CDR3 DNA that was read is TGTGCCAGCAGCTCCACGGGGGGGTACAATGAG. Protein: CASSSTGGYNE. The entire CDR3 reads CASSSTGGYNEQFF. The chain has TRBV7-3 and TRBJ2-1, with 8 bases that match TRBD2. The DNA ends 3 residues before the CDR3 does, and the rest of the CDR3 is filled in from the germline J gene. Germline loops: CDR1 SGHTA, CDR2 FQGTGA. The trim removed 4 bases at V and 4 bases at J, leaving 3 bases unmatched. The CDR3 contains 14 residues.

The CDR3 bases that were read are TGCGCCAGCAGCTTATCGGGGACTGCGAAGGATGAG. It codes for CASSLSGTAKDE. The entire CDR3 reads CASSLSGTAKDEQFF. This chain joins TRBV5-1 and TRBJ2-1, with D possibly TRBD2 on 6 matching bases. The sequenced fragment ends 3 residues before the CDR3 boundary, so the rest is inferred from the germline J gene. V lost 2 bases to trimming and J lost 8 bases, with 17 bases between them. This CDR3 region has 15 residues. The germline V gene encodes CDR1 SGHRS and CDR2 YFSETQ. The variable domain in full, completed from reference TRBV5-1 and TRBJ2-1, reads KAGVTQTPRYLIKTRGQQVTLSCSPISGHRSVSWYQQTPGQGLQFLFEYFSETQRNKGNFPGRFSGRQFSNSRSEMNVSTLELGDSALYLCASSLSGTAKDEQFFGPGTRLTVL.

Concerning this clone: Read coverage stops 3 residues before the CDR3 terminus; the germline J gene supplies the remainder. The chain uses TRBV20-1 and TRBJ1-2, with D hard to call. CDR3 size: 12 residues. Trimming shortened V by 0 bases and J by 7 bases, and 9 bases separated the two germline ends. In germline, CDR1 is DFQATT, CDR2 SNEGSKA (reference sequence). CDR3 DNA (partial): TGCAGTGCTAGAGATGAGCGGCCTGGC. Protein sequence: CSARDERPG. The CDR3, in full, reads CSARDERPGYTF.

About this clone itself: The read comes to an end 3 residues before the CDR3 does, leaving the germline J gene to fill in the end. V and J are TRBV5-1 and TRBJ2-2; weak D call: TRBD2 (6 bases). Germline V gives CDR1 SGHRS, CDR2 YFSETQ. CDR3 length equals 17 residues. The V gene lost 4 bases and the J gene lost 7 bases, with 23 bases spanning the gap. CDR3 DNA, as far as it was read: TGCGCCAGCAGCCCTCTCGGGACCCCAACTAGCATCGGGGAG. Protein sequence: CASSPLGTPTSIGE. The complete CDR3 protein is CASSPLGTPTSIGELFF.